This T cell receptor beta chain was captured in a study of regulatory T cells in long-lasting Graves disease. Background on the study: Antithyroid drug use was under 3 months in newly diagnosed Graves' patients.

The time point: newly diagnosed GD, antithyroid drugs for less than 3 months. Extracted RNA from PBMCs served as the source of the TCR library. Study outcomes and limitations: Persistent Graves' patients showed less TCR diversity than newly diagnosed patients showed. Segments TRBV28, TRBJ1-2 and TRBJ2-5 showed preferential usage in persistent disease.

This clonotype has a count of ten or more. Antigen specificity is unknown. To make TCR beta libraries, researchers used iRepertoire HTBI primers and Arm-PCR of CDR3 regions. TCRdb independently ran MiXCR on the multiplex PCR reads; one entry per CDR3 protein. This table has about 620,000 distinct CDR3 sequences, roughly 15% appearing once. CDR3 length: 19 amino acids. Germline V lookup: CDR1 KGHDR, CDR2 SFDVKD. Trimming cost V 3 bases and J 7 bases; bases outside gene matches: 18. The same sample was also studied in work on T cells in Graves' hyperthyroidism and ophthalmopathy.

The V gene is TRBV24-1, the J gene TRBJ2-1, with 9 bases lining up with TRBD2. This sequence originates from a woman aged 30 to 39 with Graves disease. The sequences come from peripheral blood mononuclear cells (PBMCs), collected at new diagnosis, from a patient treated with antithyroid drugs. The CDR3 loop is CATSDTRGLAGKGLNEQFF. The CDR3 DNA reads as TGTGCCACCAGTGATACCCGTGGTCTAGCGGGGAAAGGGCTTAATGAGCAGTTCTTC.